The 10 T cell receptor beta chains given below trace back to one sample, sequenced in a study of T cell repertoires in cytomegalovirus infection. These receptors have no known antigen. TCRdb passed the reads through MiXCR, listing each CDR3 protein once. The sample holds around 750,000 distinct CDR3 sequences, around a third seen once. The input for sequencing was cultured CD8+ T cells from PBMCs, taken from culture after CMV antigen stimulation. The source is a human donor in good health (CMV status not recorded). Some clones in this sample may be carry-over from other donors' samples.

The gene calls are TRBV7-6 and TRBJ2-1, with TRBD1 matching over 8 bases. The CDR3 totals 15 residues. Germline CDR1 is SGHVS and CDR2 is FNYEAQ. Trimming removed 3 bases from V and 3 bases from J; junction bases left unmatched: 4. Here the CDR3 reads CASSFRGPLYNEQFF. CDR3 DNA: TGTGCCAGCAGCTTCAGGGGGCCCCTCTACAATGAGCAGTTCTTC.

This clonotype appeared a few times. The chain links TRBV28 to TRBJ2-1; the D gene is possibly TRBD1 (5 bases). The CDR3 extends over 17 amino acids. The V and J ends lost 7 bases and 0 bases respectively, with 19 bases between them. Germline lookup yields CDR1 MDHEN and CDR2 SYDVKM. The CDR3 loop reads CASTPGPGHDSYNEQFF. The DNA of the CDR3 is TGTGCCAGCACCCCAGGCCCAGGACACGACTCCTACAATGAGCAGTTCTTC.

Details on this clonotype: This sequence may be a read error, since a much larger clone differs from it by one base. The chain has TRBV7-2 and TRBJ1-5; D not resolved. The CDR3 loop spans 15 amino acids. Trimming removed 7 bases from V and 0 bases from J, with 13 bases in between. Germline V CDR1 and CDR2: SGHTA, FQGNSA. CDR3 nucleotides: TGTGCCAGCAACATACTTTTAGCTAGCAATCAGCCCCAGCATTTT. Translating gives CASNILLASNQPQHF.

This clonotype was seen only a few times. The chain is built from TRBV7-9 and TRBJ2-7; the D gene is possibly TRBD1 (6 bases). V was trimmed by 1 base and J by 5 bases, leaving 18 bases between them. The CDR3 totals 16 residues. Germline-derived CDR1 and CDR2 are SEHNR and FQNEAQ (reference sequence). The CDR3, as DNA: TGTGCCAGCAGCTTAGTTAGGGGTACAGGGTCCCACGAGCAGTACTTC. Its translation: CASSLVRGTGSHEQYF. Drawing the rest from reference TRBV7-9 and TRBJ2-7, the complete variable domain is DTGVSQNPRHKITKRGQNVTFRCDPISEHNRLYWYRQTLGQGPEFLTYFQNEAQLEKSRLLSDRFSAERPKGSFSTLEIQRTEQGDSAMYLCASSLVRGTGSHEQYFGPGTRLTVT.

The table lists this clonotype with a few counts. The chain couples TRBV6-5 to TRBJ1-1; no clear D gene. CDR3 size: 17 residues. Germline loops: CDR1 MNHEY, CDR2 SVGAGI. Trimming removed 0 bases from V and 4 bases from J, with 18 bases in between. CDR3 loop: CASSYSVRDTGITEAFF. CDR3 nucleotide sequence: TGTGCCAGCAGTTACTCGGTTCGAGATACGGGGATCACTGAAGCTTTCTTT.

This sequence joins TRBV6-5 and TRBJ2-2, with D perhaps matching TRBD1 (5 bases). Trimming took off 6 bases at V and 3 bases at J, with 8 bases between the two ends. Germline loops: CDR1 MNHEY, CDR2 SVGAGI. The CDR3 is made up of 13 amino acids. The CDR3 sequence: CASRPTDTGELFF. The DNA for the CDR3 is TGTGCCAGCAGACCGACAGACACCGGGGAGCTGTTTTTT.

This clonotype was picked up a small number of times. The CDR3 nucleotides are TGTGCCAGTTTGGGGACGGTCCAAGAGACCCAGTACTTC. Its protein product is CASLGTVQETQYF. This chain connects TRBV2 to TRBJ2-5; possibly TRBD1 or TRBD2 for D (5 bases each). The CDR3 runs to 13 residues. The V gene lost 9 bases and the J gene lost 1 base, with 12 bases spanning the gap. Germline V gene data show CDR1 as SNHLY and CDR2 as FYNNEI.

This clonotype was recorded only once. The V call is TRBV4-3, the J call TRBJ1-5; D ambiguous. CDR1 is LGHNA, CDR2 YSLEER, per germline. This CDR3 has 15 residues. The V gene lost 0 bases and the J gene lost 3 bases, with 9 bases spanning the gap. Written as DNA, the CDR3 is TGCGCCAGCAGCCAAGAAGCGGGGAACAATCAGCCCCAGCATTTT. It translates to CASSQEAGNNQPQHF.

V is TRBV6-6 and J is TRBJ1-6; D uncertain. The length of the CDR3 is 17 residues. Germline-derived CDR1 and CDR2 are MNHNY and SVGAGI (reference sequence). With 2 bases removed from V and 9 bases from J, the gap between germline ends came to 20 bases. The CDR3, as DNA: TGTGCCAGCAGTTACCCCCCGCCTGGGAACGACGGTTCACCCCTCCACTTT. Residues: CASSYPPPGNDGSPLHF.

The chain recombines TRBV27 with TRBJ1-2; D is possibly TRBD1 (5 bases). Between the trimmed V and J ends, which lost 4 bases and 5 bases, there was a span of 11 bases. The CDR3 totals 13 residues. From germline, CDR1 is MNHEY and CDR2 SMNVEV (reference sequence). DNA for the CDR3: TGTGCCAGCAGTTGGGGCCTACGGTATGGCTACACCTTC. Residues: CASSWGLRYGYTF.